This T cell receptor beta chain stems from a study of glioma-infiltrating T cells (dated by TCRdb to about 2016). Concerning the study at large: The study sequenced TCR alpha- and beta-chain repertoires from glioma tissue, from non-neoplastic brain tissue and from matched peripheral blood mononuclear cells. To measure divergence between tissue and blood T-cell populations, each tissue-infiltrating repertoire was compared with the peripheral blood repertoire of the same patient. The paired cohort was made up of three low-grade glioma patients, about 8 primary glioblastoma patients and three non-glioma patients who contributed non-neoplastic brain tissue.

Broader findings and caveats from the paper: Small numbers underpinned the group comparisons: roughly 8 glioblastoma patients, three low-grade glioma patients and three non-neoplastic patients. Only a very small number of CDR3 sequences turned up in both tissue and blood, a result put down to high CDR3 diversity combined with limited sampling. VJ-independent divergence between tissue and blood was lower than expected in non-neoplastic patients but higher than expected in all gliomas, particularly low-grade gliomas.

The iRepertoire nested amplicon-rescue multiplex PCR (arm-PCR) platform was used to amplify TCR alpha and beta CDR3 regions from RNA. The input for one-step reverse transcription and amplification was 100-400 ng of tissue mRNA or PBMC total RNA. Following bead purification, Illumina adapters were added through a secondary multiplex PCR, and the libraries were then gel-purified between 200 and 400 bp. Internal 6-nucleotide barcodes were carried by the libraries and were used for demultiplexing. Libraries were sequenced on an Illumina MiSeq with 2x220 or 2x250 nucleotide paired-end reads. The authors' analysis ran thus. Paired reads were merged using FLASH 1.2.11 and were aligned to the GRCh37 human genome using BWA-MEM, after which TRA and TRB reads were extracted. An IMGT-derived reference of cassette sequences and CDR3 motifs, with pseudogenes included, was used for V and J assignment. Three-frame translation of reads was performed, and productive CDR3s were defined as those with a C...FGXG motif and no stop codons. A clonotype was defined as a unique combination of a V-J cassette pair and a CDR3 amino acid sequence. Filtering of reads was based on Hamming distance, with the threshold set by the sequence error rate of each sample in mapped regions. TCRdb trimmed public reads at Q25 via fastp, called clones via MiXCR and kept in-frame beta chains. CDR3 protein sequences are deduplicated, and each keeps its most common genes and DNA. These V and J calls derive from TCRdb rather than the authors' analysis. Here the sample has some 180,000 distinct CDR3 sequences; around 30% occur a single time. Roughly a fifth of the sample comes from the top ten.

There are 15 amino acids in the CDR3, from cysteine to phenylalanine inclusive. Just CDR3 DNA is preserved here, 45 bases in frame from base 1. Per the germline V gene, SGDLS is the CDR1 and YYNGEE is the CDR2. About this clonotype itself: Its binding antigen is unknown. A read error is possible here, since a much larger clone lies one base away.

Sequenced input: glioma tissue, nonneoplastic brain tissue, or PBMCs (not recorded which). The source of this sequence is a human donor with low-grade glioma or glioblastoma, undergoing nonglioma brain surgery, or in good health (not recorded which). The rearranged chain carries TRBV9 and TRBJ2-7; the junction holds 9 bases that match TRBD2. The CDR3 region reads CASNQVLAGYYEQYF. The DNA reads TGCGCCAGCAACCAAGTTCTAGCGGGATACTACGAGCAGTACTTC.